The clone carrying this T cell receptor beta chain was counted between two and nine times. Its antigen is undetermined. This sample was taken from a study of response to subunit inactivated influenza vaccine. Overall study findings and caveats: Only a handful of new T cells, the authors suggested, are recruited with each seasonal influenza vaccination.

Trimming took 5 bases from V and 7 from J; bases not matched to a gene: 15. The CDR3 has 16 amino acids. MiXCR, applied by TCRdb to the RT-PCR reads, yields one record per CDR3 protein. The sample includes under 200,000 distinct CDR3 sequences, over 8.5% seen only once; the top ten take around 33%. The chain combines TRBV12-3 or TRBV12-4 with TRBJ2-7, with 9 bases that match TRBD1. The sequences come from CD8+ T cells sorted from PBMCs, collected about 23 months after vaccination. This sequence originates from a man aged 50 to 69 who received an inactivated influenza vaccine. CDR3 region: CASSPNRYRGPREQYF. The CDR3 DNA reads as TGTGCCAGCAGTCCCAACCGTTACAGGGGGCCACGGGAGCAGTACTTC.